This T cell receptor (beta chain) comes out of a study of blood T cells in healthy people across ages. V trimming: 4 bases; J trimming: 2 bases; junction bases outside the gene matches: 10. There are 16 residues in the CDR3. CDR1 SGHDT and CDR2 YYEEEE come from the germline V gene. Primed by a sample-barcoded 5' primer and a J-beta primer mix, a second PCR proceeded for 7 to 11 cycles. TCRdb independently ran MiXCR on the 5' RACE reads; one entry per CDR3 protein. The sample carries roughly 1,500,000 distinct CDR3 sequences, about 35% recorded once. Notes on this clonotype: The antigen is not known.

Regarding the study as a whole: Aged donors had fewer naive CD4+ cells and lower diversity than long-lived donors.

Donors gave 9 to 10 milliliters of peripheral blood apiece. Sample: blood. This TCR came from a young woman in good health. The V and J genes are TRBV5-6 and TRBJ2-3; 7 bases align to TRBD1. In DNA form, the CDR3 reads TGTGCCAGCAGCATTACAGGGGCAGGATTCACAGATACGCAGTATTTT. It is translated as CASSITGAGFTDTQYF.